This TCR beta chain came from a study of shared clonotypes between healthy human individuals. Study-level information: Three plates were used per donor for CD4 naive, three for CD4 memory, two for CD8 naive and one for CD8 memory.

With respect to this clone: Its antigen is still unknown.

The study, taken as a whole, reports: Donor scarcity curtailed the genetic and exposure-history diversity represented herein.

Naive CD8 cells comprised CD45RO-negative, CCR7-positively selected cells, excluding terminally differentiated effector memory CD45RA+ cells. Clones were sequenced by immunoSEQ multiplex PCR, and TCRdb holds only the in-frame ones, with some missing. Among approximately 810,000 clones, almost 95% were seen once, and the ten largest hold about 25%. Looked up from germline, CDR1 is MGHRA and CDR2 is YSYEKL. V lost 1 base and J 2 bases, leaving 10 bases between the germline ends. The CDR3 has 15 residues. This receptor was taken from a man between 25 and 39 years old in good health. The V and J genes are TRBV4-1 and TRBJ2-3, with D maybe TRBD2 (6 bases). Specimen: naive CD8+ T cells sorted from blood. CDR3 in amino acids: CASSQVGGDTDTQYF. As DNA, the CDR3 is TGCGCCAGCAGCCAAGTCGGAGGGGACACAGATACGCAGTATTTT.